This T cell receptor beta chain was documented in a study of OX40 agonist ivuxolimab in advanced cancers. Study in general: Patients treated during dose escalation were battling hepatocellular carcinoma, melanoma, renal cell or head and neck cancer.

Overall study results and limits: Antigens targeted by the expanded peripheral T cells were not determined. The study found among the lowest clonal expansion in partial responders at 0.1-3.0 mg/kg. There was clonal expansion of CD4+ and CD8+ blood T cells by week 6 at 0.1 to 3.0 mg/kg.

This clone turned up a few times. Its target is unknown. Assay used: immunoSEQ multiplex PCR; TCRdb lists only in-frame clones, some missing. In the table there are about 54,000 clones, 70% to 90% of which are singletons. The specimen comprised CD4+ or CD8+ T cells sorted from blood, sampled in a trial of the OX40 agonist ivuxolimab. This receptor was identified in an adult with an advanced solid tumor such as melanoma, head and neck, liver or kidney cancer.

The CDR3 here is CASSLAGARVSDTQYF. CDR3 in DNA: TGCGCCAGCAGCTTGGCCGGAGCCCGGGTATCAGATACGCAGTATTTT. This chain connects TRBV5-1 to TRBJ2-3; D not certain. V lost 0 bases, J lost 4 bases, and 15 bases lay in between. The CDR3 runs 16 residues. CDR1 and CDR2 (germline): SGHRS, YFSETQ.